This TCR beta chain was recorded in a study of T cells in Graves' hyperthyroidism and ophthalmopathy. The V end was cut by 0 bases, the J end by 0 bases, with 6 bases between. Looked up from germline, CDR1 is KGHSH and CDR2 is LQKENI. The CDR3 has 14 amino acids. Study-wide findings and caveats: Ophthalmopathy was model-predicted a median about 6.9 months pre-onset. Researchers found most expanded thyroid clonotypes above 0.001 in blood as well. Using 13 V-J features, a model discriminated ophthalmopathy from stable hyperthyroidism.

RNA transcripts gave rise to amplified TCR beta CDR3 regions. Primed by the HTBI set, a first-round RT-PCR was run on the TCR CDR3. Each CDR3 protein is one row after TCRdb ran MiXCR on the multiplex PCR reads. The profile shows some 720,000 distinct CDR3 sequences, about a sixth of them singletons. Ten or more counts support this clonotype. What it recognizes is unknown. The chain recombines TRBV18 with TRBJ2-7; D ambiguous. The sequence came from a man aged 18 to 30 with Graves' hyperthyroidism. Material: blood. CDR3 in amino acids: CASSPPSPSYEQYF. The CDR3, as DNA: TGTGCCAGCTCACCACCGTCGCCCTCCTACGAGCAGTACTTC.